This passage covers 10 T cell receptor beta chains from one sample sequenced in a study of blood T cell repertoires in COVID-19 (TCRdb year 2020). The method behind the library was the immunoSEQ multiplex PCR assay. The table was pulled from immuneACCESS by TCRdb, which kept in-frame rearrangements only. Such tables lose some clones; where checked, under half of the loss comes from unresolved V genes, and the rest has no known cause. Across this sample there are under 200,000 clones, with roughly 83% seen only once. The ten largest account for about 6% of the sample. The specimen sequenced was PBMCs or T cells enriched from blood (not recorded which). The receptors shown here come from a man aged 35 to 55 with acute COVID-19.

This rearrangement joins TRBV19 to TRBJ2-7, with no clear D. Per germline, CDR1 LNHDA and CDR2 SQIVND (reference sequence). This CDR3 has 13 residues. The V and J ends lost 5 bases and 0 bases respectively, with 8 bases between them. CDR3 in DNA: TGTGCCAGTAGTGACACAATCTCCTACGAGCAGTACTTC. Residues: CASSDTISYEQYF.

V and J are TRBV5-1 and TRBJ1-1, with 8 bases aligning to TRBD1. The germline V gene encodes CDR1 SGHRS and CDR2 YFSETQ. Losses at the gene ends were 0 bases for V and 4 bases for J; bases not matched to a gene: 2. This CDR3 is built from 14 residues. The CDR3 here is CASSLGTGPTEAFF. The CDR3 region has the DNA TGCGCCAGCAGCTTGGGGACAGGGCCCACTGAAGCTTTCTTT.

The DNA of the CDR3 is TGTGCCAGCAGCTTGACTAGCGGGTCTGTCATACCGCAGTATTTT. Translating it yields CASSLTSGSVIPQYF. J is TRBJ2-3 and V is TRBV7-9; 10 bases are shared with TRBD2. CDR3 length: 15 residues. The germline V gene encodes CDR1 SEHNR and CDR2 FQNEAQ (reference sequence). The J segment lost 10 bases and the V segment lost 3 bases, leaving 10 bases of the junction unmatched. Based on the CDR3 plus reference TRBV7-9 and TRBJ2-3, the full variable domain is DTGVSQNPRHKITKRGQNVTFRCDPISEHNRLYWYRQTLGQGPEFLTYFQNEAQLEKSRLLSDRFSAERPKGSFSTLEIQRTEQGDSAMYLCASSLTSGSVIPQYFGPGTRLTVL.

A few counts support this clone. This rearrangement joins TRBV13 to TRBJ1-1; 7 bases are shared with TRBD1. The CDR3 contains 15 residues. Germline V gene sequence: CDR1 PRHDT, CDR2 FYEKMQ (reference sequence). V was pared by 5 bases and J by 6 bases, with 12 bases of the junction left unmatched. The CDR3 reads CASSGSTGRKAEAFF. CDR3 coding DNA: TGTGCCAGCAGCGGCTCGACAGGGCGGAAGGCTGAAGCTTTCTTT.

V is TRBV29-1 and J is TRBJ2-2; 8 bases match TRBD1. The CDR3 has 14 amino acids. Germline V CDR1 and CDR2: SQVTM, ANQGSEA. The V and J ends lost 2 bases and 3 bases, in that order; junction bases with no gene match: 2. CDR3 bases: TGCAGCGTTGAACAGGGGGCCTACACCGGGGAGCTGTTTTTT. Protein: CSVEQGAYTGELFF.

The chain joins TRBV18 to TRBJ2-1, with 10 bases fitting TRBD2. V dropped 2 bases and J dropped 8; count of bases not matched to a gene: 9. This CDR3 is built from 16 residues. Per the germline V gene, CDR1 is KGHSH and CDR2 is LQKENI. The CDR3 DNA reads as TGTGCCAGCTCACCATCTACACTAGCGGGATCGGATGAGCAGTTCTTC. Its translation: CASSPSTLAGSDEQFF.

This clone came up once. This chain joins TRBV27 and TRBJ2-3; D uncertain. CDR3 size: 15 residues. CDR1 and CDR2 (germline): MNHEY, SMNVEV (reference sequence). Trimming stripped 0 bases from V and 4 bases from J, with 11 bases between. The chain's CDR3 is CASSLSRPVPDTQYF. The CDR3 bases are TGTGCCAGCAGTTTATCGCGCCCGGTGCCAGATACGCAGTATTTT.

The V gene is TRBV5-1, the J gene TRBJ1-6; D unclear. The CDR3 totals 15 residues. Trimming took off 0 bases at V and 6 bases at J, with 10 bases between the two ends. From germline, CDR1 is SGHRS and CDR2 YFSETQ. The CDR3: CASSLVFSTNSPLHF. DNA of the CDR3: TGCGCCAGCAGCTTGGTTTTCAGTACTAATTCACCCCTCCACTTT.

The rearrangement uses TRBV9 and TRBJ2-2; no clear D. The CDR3 is 13 amino acids. Germline V gene sequence: CDR1 SGDLS, CDR2 YYNGEE. V was clipped by 3 bases and J by 7 bases, with 10 bases between them. The CDR3 sequence: CASSARVRGELFF. CDR3 in DNA: TGTGCCAGCAGCGCCCGAGTGCGCGGGGAGCTGTTTTTT.

The V gene is TRBV9, the J gene TRBJ2-5, with TRBD1 matching over 7 bases. This CDR3 contains 14 residues. V shed 0 bases and J 2 bases; nucleotides not matched to a gene: 1. CDR1 and CDR2 from the germline V gene are SGDLS and YYNGEE. CDR3 loop: CASSVEGAQETQYF. The CDR3 nucleotides read TGTGCCAGCAGCGTAGAGGGGGCACAAGAGACCCAGTACTTC.